The sequence of this T cell receptor beta chain was determined in a study of beta chain features in type 1 diabetes. In the study overall: Cell yields, gender and age were similar in healthy donors and patients. Study-level points and caveats: Sampled from patients, naive, central memory and Treg TCRB repertoires appeared more similar than those sampled from healthy donors. Shortening that was moderate but significant affected the TCRB CDR3s of Type 1 diabetes patients in all four CD4+ subsets.

Reverse transcribing all isolated RNA meant expressed TCRB transcripts were sequenced. Generated by immunoSEQ multiplex PCR, the TCRdb table keeps only in-frame clones and is missing some. This sample has 600,000 to 750,000 clones, with around 12% found just once. CDR1 SQVTM and CDR2 ANQGSEA come from the germline V gene. The CDR3 length is 12 residues. With 8 bases removed from V and 0 bases from J, the gap between germline ends came to 11 bases. CD4+ naive, central memory, regulatory and stem cell-like memory subsets were isolated by sorting on CD45RO/CCR7/CD25/CD127/CD95/CD27. With respect to this clone: Its antigen remains unknown.

J is TRBJ2-7 and V is TRBV29-1; D is undetermined. Sequencing was performed on naive CD4+ T cells from blood. The receptor was derived from a man aged 25 to 40 with type 1 diabetes. The CDR3 reads CSYRSSSYEQYF. The CDR3 DNA follows: TGCAGCTATCGGAGTAGCTCCTACGAGCAGTACTTC.